This entry lists 23 T cell receptor beta chains sequenced from one sample in a study of blood T cell repertoires in COVID-19. Repertoires were generated with immunoSEQ multiplex PCR, while TCRdb's copy carries only in-frame clones and drops some. The repertoire holds more than 300,000 clones, roughly 88% seen once, with around 1.5% in the top ten. Specimen: peripheral blood. These receptors were taken from a woman between 45 and 65 years old with acute or convalescent COVID-19.

The chain has TRBV19 and TRBJ1-1; D uncertain. Trimming cost V 1 base and J 3 bases, with 12 bases left between them. Germline lookup yields CDR1 LNHDA and CDR2 SQIVND (reference sequence). CDR3 length equals 15 residues. The CDR3 reads CASSIGPGRYTEAFF. CDR3 DNA sequence: TGTGCCAGTAGTATAGGTCCGGGGAGATACACTGAAGCTTTCTTT.

This clone was detected only once. The chain employs TRBV11-2 and TRBJ1-4; possibly TRBD1 for D (5 bases). V gave up 6 bases and J gave up 6 bases, with 14 bases separating them. Germline V CDR1 and CDR2: SGHAT, FQNNGV. This CDR3 has 14 residues. As DNA, the CDR3 is TGTGCCAGCAGATCCTATGGAGGGGATGAAAAACTGTTTTTT. It encodes CASRSYGGDEKLFF.

The chain employs TRBV10-1 and TRBJ2-7; 7 bases map to TRBD2. V was clipped by 8 bases and J by 4 bases; unmatched bases: 17. Germline V lookup: CDR1 WNHNN, CDR2 SYGVQD (reference sequence). The CDR3 is 16 amino acids. The CDR3 is CASPGGPGAGGYEQYF. CDR3 bases: TGCGCCAGCCCCGGAGGGCCGGGTGCCGGGGGGTACGAGCAGTACTTC.

The CDR3 nucleotides read TGTGCCAGCAGATGGACTAGCGGGAGGGCCCGGTCCTACGAGCAGTACTTC. Protein sequence: CASRWTSGRARSYEQYF. The V and J genes are TRBV28 and TRBJ2-7; TRBD2 aligns across 15 bases. V shed 6 bases and J 1 base; nucleotides not matched to a gene: 7. The CDR3 length is 17 residues. Looked up from germline, CDR1 is MDHEN and CDR2 is SYDVKM.

There are a few counts of this clone. The V call is TRBV27, the J call TRBJ1-6; D gene ambiguous. The CDR3 sequence is 15 residues long. CDR1 is MNHEY and CDR2 is SMNVEV in the germline V gene (reference sequence). V dropped 3 bases and J dropped 6 bases, with 12 bases sitting between them. CDR3 in amino acids: CASSFYLDFNSPLHF. CDR3 nucleotide sequence: TGTGCCAGCAGTTTCTACCTCGACTTTAATTCACCCCTCCACTTT.

The chain uses TRBV12-3 or TRBV12-4 and TRBJ2-7; D possibly corresponds to TRBD1 (6 bases). CDR3 length: 13 amino acids. The V gene lost 5 bases and the J gene lost 4 bases, with 12 bases spanning the gap. For the CDR3, the DNA is TGTGCCAGCAGTACCCAGACAGGATACGAGCAGTACTTC. Its translation is CASSTQTGYEQYF.

This clone was recorded a few times. The V call is TRBV9, the J call TRBJ1-1, with a tentative D call TRBD1 (6 bases). CDR3 size: 14 residues. V lost 3 bases, J lost 5 bases, and 14 bases lay in between. From germline, CDR1 is SGDLS and CDR2 YYNGEE. CDR3: CASSARPDRTEAFF. DNA for the CDR3: TGTGCCAGCAGCGCACGCCCCGACAGGACTGAAGCTTTCTTT.

The V and J genes are TRBV6-2 or TRBV6-3 and TRBJ2-1; TRBD2 matches at 14 bases. V lost 5 bases, J lost 7 bases, and 4 bases stayed unmatched. Germline CDR1 and CDR2: MNHEY and SVGEGT. There are 15 residues in the CDR3. CDR3 in amino acids: CASSTGLAGVNEQFF. The CDR3 nucleotides read TGTGCCAGCAGTACGGGACTAGCGGGAGTAAATGAGCAGTTCTTC.

The V and J genes are TRBV7-3 and TRBJ2-3, with a tentative D call TRBD2 (6 bases). Germline V gene data show CDR1 as SGHTA and CDR2 as FQGTGA. The V end lost 5 bases, the J end lost 3 bases, and 12 bases lay between the germline ends. CDR3 length: 14 residues. The CDR3 region is CASSLGGKTDTQYF. CDR3 nucleotide sequence: TGTGCCAGCAGCCTCGGGGGAAAGACAGATACGCAGTATTTT.

The gene calls are TRBV4-3 and TRBJ1-5; weak D call: TRBD1 (6 bases). Germline lookup yields CDR1 LGHNA and CDR2 YSLEER. The CDR3 is made up of 16 amino acids. V lost 5 bases and J lost 7, with 21 bases in between. The CDR3 here is CASSSSYRGSRQPQHF. The CDR3 coding sequence is TGCGCCAGCAGCTCTTCATATAGGGGGTCTAGGCAGCCCCAGCATTTT.

The rearrangement uses TRBV27 and TRBJ2-7, with 11 bases identical to TRBD2. Per germline, CDR1 MNHEY and CDR2 SMNVEV (reference sequence). The CDR3 is 16 amino acids. V lost 3 bases to trimming and J lost 7 bases; unmatched junction nucleotides: 11. CDR3 nucleotide sequence: TGTGCCAGCAGTTTTTGGGCACTAGCGGGAGTCGGAGAGCAGTACTTC. Protein sequence: CASSFWALAGVGEQYF.

This clone was counted only a few times. This chain joins TRBV28 and TRBJ1-6; 7 nucleotides match TRBD1. Trimming took 3 bases from V and 1 from J; bases not matched to a gene: 3. Germline V CDR1 and CDR2: MDHEN, SYDVKM. This CDR3 is 16 amino acids long. The CDR3 DNA reads TGTGCCAGCAGTTTCAACAGGGGTTCCTATAATTCACCCCTCCACTTT. Translation: CASSFNRGSYNSPLHF.

The chain joins TRBV5-6 to TRBJ1-4; TRBD1 matches 8 bases. The V gene end was trimmed by 4 bases and the J gene end by 8 bases; junction bases not matched to a gene: 10. The CDR3 runs 15 residues. Per the germline V gene, CDR1 is SGHDT and CDR2 is YYEEEE. CDR3 sequence: CASSIQGAREEKLFF. CDR3 bases: TGTGCCAGCAGCATTCAGGGGGCTCGGGAAGAAAAACTGTTTTTT.

This rearrangement joins TRBV30 to TRBJ1-1; D is undetermined. Germline V CDR1 and CDR2: GTSNPN, SVGIG (reference sequence). The germline V and J ends were trimmed by 4 bases and 2 bases, with 8 bases remaining between them. The CDR3 contains 12 residues. The CDR3 reads CAWNTDNTEAFF. The CDR3, as DNA: TGTGCCTGGAACACAGACAACACTGAAGCTTTCTTT.

This chain joins TRBV28 and TRBJ2-7; 10 bases match TRBD1. The CDR3 totals 13 residues. In germline, CDR1 is MDHEN, CDR2 SYDVKM. V lost 10 bases, J lost 3 bases, and 6 bases stayed unmatched. The CDR3 DNA is TGTGCCACCAGGGGACAGGGGTTCTACGAGCAGTACTTC. It specifies CATRGQGFYEQYF.

The V gene is TRBV19, the J gene TRBJ1-3; no definite D call. Germline assignment: CDR1 LNHDA and CDR2 SQIVND (reference sequence). The CDR3 extends over 14 amino acids. V was trimmed by 5 bases and J by 0 bases, leaving 8 bases between them. DNA of the CDR3: TGTGCCAGTAGTCCAACTTACTCTGGAAACACCATATATTTT. Protein: CASSPTYSGNTIYF. The variable domain in full, with the rest retrieved from reference TRBV19 and TRBJ1-3, is DGGITQSPKYLFRKEGQNVTLSCEQNLNHDAMYWYRQDPGQGLRLIYYSQIVNDFQKGDIAEGYSVSREKKESFPLTVTSAQKNPTAFYLCASSPTYSGNTIYFGEGSWLTVV.

This CDR3 reads CAWSRLAGFYEQYF. DNA of the CDR3: TGTGCCTGGAGCCGACTAGCGGGGTTCTACGAGCAGTACTTC. V is TRBV30 and J is TRBJ2-7; 11 positions match TRBD2. The CDR3 extends over 14 amino acids. Per the germline V gene, CDR1 is GTSNPN and CDR2 is SVGIG (reference sequence). The junction had 4 bases not matched to a gene; V was cut back by 3 bases and J by 3 bases.

The gene calls are TRBV27 and TRBJ2-7; 9 bases agree with TRBD1. Germline CDR1 reads MNHEY; CDR2 reads SMNVEV (reference sequence). This CDR3 spans 14 amino acids. Losses at the gene ends were 4 bases for V and 3 bases for J; bases not matched to a gene: 4. CDR3 nucleotides: TGTGCCAGCAGTTGGGGACAGGGTTTCTACGAGCAGTACTTC. As protein: CASSWGQGFYEQYF.

The count of this clone is one. CDR3 amino acids: CASSLKRELRGDTQYF. CDR3 sequence (DNA): TGTGCCAGCAGCTTAAAGCGGGAACTGCGGGGAGATACGCAGTATTTT. The chain uses TRBV9 and TRBJ2-3, with TRBD2 matching over 7 bases. Trimming took 4 bases from V and 5 from J; bases not matched to a gene: 13. CDR1 and CDR2 (germline): SGDLS, YYNGEE. The CDR3 totals 16 residues.

The chain couples TRBV5-1 to TRBJ2-7; D call uncertain. V shed 4 bases and J shed 5 bases, with 16 bases lying between them. CDR1 and CDR2 (germline): SGHRS, YFSETQ. The CDR3 loop spans 14 amino acids. CDR3 protein: CASSTRPSAHEQYF. DNA of the CDR3: TGCGCCAGCAGCACCCGACCTAGTGCCCACGAGCAGTACTTC.

The V and J genes are TRBV27 and TRBJ1-4, with 8 bases lining up with TRBD1. The length of the CDR3 is 12 residues. J was trimmed by 8 bases and V by 8 bases; bases with no gene match: 4. From germline, CDR1 is MNHEY and CDR2 SMNVEV (reference sequence). In DNA, the CDR3 is TGTGCCAGCGGACAGGGAGTGGAAAAACTGTTTTTT. Its protein is CASGQGVEKLFF.

V is TRBV20-1 and J is TRBJ2-3, with D tentatively TRBD2 (5 bases). The V end lost 8 bases, the J end lost 2 bases, and 8 bases lay between the germline ends. The CDR3 spans 11 residues. Looked up from germline, CDR1 is DFQATT and CDR2 is SNEGSKA (reference sequence). CDR3 region: CSPGTTDTQYF. CDR3 in DNA: TGCAGTCCGGGAACCACAGATACGCAGTATTTT.

CDR3 in DNA: TGTGCCACCAGCCCCGGGACAGGTGACCTAAATGAGCAGTTCTTC. Amino acids: CATSPGTGDLNEQFF. This chain uses TRBV24-1 with TRBJ2-1; 8 bases line up with TRBD1. J was trimmed by 7 bases and V by 7 bases; bases with no gene match: 11. The length of the CDR3 is 15 residues. The germline CDR1 and CDR2 sequences are KGHDR and SFDVKD.